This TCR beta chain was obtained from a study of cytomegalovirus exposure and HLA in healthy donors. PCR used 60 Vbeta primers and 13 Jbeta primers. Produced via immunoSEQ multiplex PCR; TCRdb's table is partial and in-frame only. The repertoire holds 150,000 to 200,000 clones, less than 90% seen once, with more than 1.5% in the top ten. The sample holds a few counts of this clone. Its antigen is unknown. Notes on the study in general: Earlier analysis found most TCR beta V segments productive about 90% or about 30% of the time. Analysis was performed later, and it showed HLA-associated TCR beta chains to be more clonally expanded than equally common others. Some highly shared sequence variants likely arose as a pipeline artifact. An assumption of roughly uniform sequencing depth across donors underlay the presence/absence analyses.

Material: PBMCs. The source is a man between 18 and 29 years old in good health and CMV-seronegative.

As DNA, the CDR3 is TGTGCCAGCAGCAGACAGGAACCGGATGGCTACACCTTC. Its translation is CASSRQEPDGYTF. The chain links TRBV5-6 to TRBJ1-2, with D maybe TRBD1 (6 bases). This CDR3 is built from 13 residues. Germline V gives CDR1 SGHDT, CDR2 YYEEEE. V was clipped by 4 bases and J by 6 bases, with 13 bases between them.